Presented here are 26 T cell receptor beta chains from one specimen sequenced in a study of shared clonotypes between healthy human individuals. Method: immunoSEQ multiplex PCR; TCRdb's copy keeps in-frame clones and lacks some. Here the sample spans some 740,000 clones, around 93% being singletons. CD45RO negativity and positive selection for CCR7 defined naive CD8 cells, a population that excluded terminally differentiated effector memory CD45RA+ cells. Specimen: naive CD8+ T cells sorted from blood. Receptors originate from a man younger than 40 in good health.

The chain uses TRBV19 and TRBJ2-1; tentative D call: TRBD1 (6 bases). The CDR3 totals 14 residues. V lost 5 bases and J 2 bases, leaving 10 bases between the germline ends. Germline assignment: CDR1 LNHDA and CDR2 SQIVND (reference sequence). CDR3 residues: CASSSRGPYNEQFF. CDR3 sequence (DNA): TGTGCCAGTAGTTCCAGGGGTCCCTACAATGAGCAGTTCTTC.

The DNA for the CDR3 is TGCGCCAGCAGCCAAGGGTCGGACAGGGACTATGGCTACACCTTC. Protein: CASSQGSDRDYGYTF. This rearrangement joins TRBV4-1 to TRBJ1-2; 8 positions match TRBD1. The length of the CDR3 is 15 residues. Germline-derived CDR1 and CDR2 are MGHRA and YSYEKL. V gave up 1 base and J gave up 3 bases; unmatched junction bases: 4.

CDR3 amino acids: CASSLDGTGELFF. In DNA, the CDR3 is TGTGCCAGCAGCTTAGACGGGACCGGGGAGCTGTTTTTT. The gene calls are TRBV11-2 and TRBJ2-2; D is ambiguous. The CDR3 consists of 13 residues. Germline CDR1 reads SGHAT; CDR2 reads FQNNGV. The ends were cut back, 0 bases at V and 5 bases at J, with 4 bases in the middle.

This clone has just one count. The rearrangement links TRBV13 to TRBJ2-7; 9 nucleotides match TRBD2. CDR3 length: 15 residues. Unmatched junction bases numbered 4, after V lost 0 bases and J lost 4 bases. In germline, CDR1 is PRHDT, CDR2 FYEKMQ (reference sequence). The CDR3 DNA reads TGTGCCAGCAGCTTAGGTCTAGCGGGAAAGTACGAGCAGTACTTC. Protein: CASSLGLAGKYEQYF.

V is TRBV6-1 and J is TRBJ2-7; 9 nucleotides agree with TRBD2. V shed 8 bases, J shed 5 bases, and the junction held 4 bases outside the gene matches. In germline, CDR1 is MNHNS, CDR2 SASEGT. The CDR3 contains 12 residues. CDR3 nucleotides: TGTGCCAGCCGTGCGGGAGGGGACGAGCAGTACTTC. This translates into CASRAGGDEQYF.

J is TRBJ2-2 and V is TRBV7-8; D unclear. The CDR3 is made up of 17 amino acids. The germline CDR1 and CDR2 sequences are SGHVS and FQNEAQ. Trimming pared 5 bases from V and 5 bases from J, leaving 21 bases between. This CDR3 reads CASSPTIPQPETGELFF. CDR3 DNA: TGTGCCAGCAGCCCCACGATTCCTCAACCCGAAACCGGGGAGCTGTTTTTT.

The rearrangement joins TRBV4-1 to TRBJ1-1; a possible D gene is TRBD1 (6 bases). V was shortened by 6 bases and J by 1 base, with 15 bases between the two germline ends. The germline V gene encodes CDR1 MGHRA and CDR2 YSYEKL. The CDR3 is 15 residues long. CDR3 bases: TGCGCCAGCAGATTAACTTGGACAGAGAACACTGAAGCTTTCTTT. Translated: CASRLTWTENTEAFF.

The V call is TRBV20-1, the J call TRBJ2-5; D is ambiguous. The CDR3 covers 10 residues. In germline, CDR1 is DFQATT, CDR2 SNEGSKA (reference sequence). CDR3 loop: CTRRQETQYF. CDR3 bases: TGCACTAGAAGACAAGAGACCCAGTACTTC.

The rearrangement uses TRBV11-2 and TRBJ2-7; possible D gene TRBD2, 5 bases. Germline V lookup: CDR1 SGHAT, CDR2 FQNNGV. V was cut by 5 bases and J by 5 bases, with 16 bases left in between. The CDR3 loop spans 14 amino acids. CDR3 nucleotides: TGTGCCAGCAGCCCCCCCGGGGAGTACAACGAGCAGTACTTC. It codes for CASSPPGEYNEQYF.

The genes are TRBV7-9 and TRBJ2-3; 9 bases are a match to TRBD2. The length of the CDR3 is 16 residues. CDR1 SEHNR and CDR2 FQNEAQ come from the germline V gene (reference sequence). V lost 6 bases to trimming and J lost 2 bases; unmatched junction nucleotides: 9. CDR3 residues: CASRPPLAGNTDTQYF. The CDR3 DNA reads as TGTGCCAGCAGGCCCCCTCTAGCGGGAAACACAGATACGCAGTATTTT.

The chain recombines TRBV5-5 with TRBJ2-3; D gene unclear. This CDR3 has 15 amino acids. The V and J ends lost 10 bases and 6 bases respectively, with 24 bases between them. Per germline, CDR1 SGHKS and CDR2 YYEKEE (reference sequence). CDR3 in amino acids: CAVRSADKGMDTQYF. The CDR3, as DNA: TGTGCCGTCCGATCTGCGGATAAGGGAATGGATACGCAGTATTTT.

This clone was picked up one time. Possible read error: a much larger clone is one base away. The sample contains more than one DNA sequence encoding this CDR3. The rearrangement joins TRBV13 to TRBJ2-3; no clear D. The CDR3 sequence is 12 residues long. In germline, CDR1 is PRHDT, CDR2 FYEKMQ (reference sequence). The CDR3 here is CASSLGTDTQYF. Written as DNA, the CDR3 is TGTGCCAGCAGCCTAGGCACAGATACGCAGTATTTT.

The V and J genes are TRBV10-3 and TRBJ2-3, with 10 nucleotides matching TRBD2. The CDR3 consists of 14 residues. Germline trimming cut 8 bases from V and 3 bases from J; bases unmatched to any gene: 5. Germline assignment: CDR1 ENHRY and CDR2 SYGVKD. Here the CDR3 reads CAIGTSGNTDTQYF. The CDR3 coding sequence is TGTGCCATCGGAACTAGCGGGAATACAGATACGCAGTATTTT.

The chain uses TRBV11-2 and TRBJ2-7; 11 bases align to TRBD2. J lost 3 bases, V lost 2 bases, and 6 bases had no gene match. The CDR3 is 16 residues long. Germline V gives CDR1 SGHAT, CDR2 FQNNGV. This chain's CDR3 is CASSLTTSGSVYEQYF. The DNA of the CDR3 is TGTGCCAGCAGCTTAACCACTAGCGGGAGTGTCTACGAGCAGTACTTC. The full variable domain, in which reference TRBV11-2 and TRBJ2-7 provide the parts outside the CDR3, is EAGVAQSPRYKIIEKRQSVAFWCNPISGHATLYWYQQILGQGPKLLIQFQNNGVVDDSQLPKDRFSAERLKGVDSTLKIQPAKLEDSAVYLCASSLTTSGSVYEQYFGPGTRLTVT.

The chain carries TRBV25-1 and TRBJ2-5, with D hard to call. Germline CDR1 reads MGHDK; CDR2 reads SYGVNS. The CDR3 is 12 residues long. Trimming pared 3 bases from V and 4 bases from J, leaving 6 bases between. The CDR3 sequence: CASSDRPETQYF. As DNA, the CDR3 is TGTGCCAGCAGTGACAGGCCAGAGACCCAGTACTTC.

Worth noting for this clone: The sample has other DNA sequences that encode this CDR3 too. The J gene is TRBJ2-7, the V gene TRBV7-9, with D perhaps TRBD1 (6 bases). This CDR3 contains 14 residues. Trimming removed 1 base at V and 0 bases at J, with 7 bases between. Germline V gene sequence: CDR1 SEHNR, CDR2 FQNEAQ (reference sequence). CDR3 loop: CASSLGGLSYEQYF. The CDR3 region has the DNA TGTGCCAGCAGCTTAGGGGGGCTCTCCTACGAGCAGTACTTC.

The chain recombines TRBV2 with TRBJ2-1, with 8 nucleotides matching TRBD1. Per the germline V gene, CDR1 is SNHLY and CDR2 is FYNNEI. V gave up 4 bases and J gave up 5 bases; unmatched junction bases: 10. The CDR3 is 16 residues long. As DNA, the CDR3 is TGTGCCAGCAGTGTGATCCAGGGGGCTGGCAACAATGAGCAGTTCTTC. Translating gives CASSVIQGAGNNEQFF.

This rearrangement joins TRBV7-2 to TRBJ2-1; 11 bases align to TRBD2. The CDR3 loop spans 16 amino acids. The junction had 14 bases not matched to a gene; V was cut back by 7 bases and J by 9 bases. The germline CDR1 and CDR2 sequences are SGHTA and FQGNSA. For the CDR3, the DNA is TGTGCCAGCACCTATTACGGGGAGACTAGCGGGGTTGAGCAGTTCTTC. This codes for CASTYYGETSGVEQFF.

V is TRBV28 and J is TRBJ2-7; D is perhaps TRBD1 (6 bases). The CDR3 has 13 amino acids. The V end lost 6 bases, the J end lost 2 bases, and 11 bases lay between the germline ends. The germline CDR1 and CDR2 sequences are MDHEN and SYDVKM. The CDR3 reads CASRGHTTYEQYF. The CDR3 DNA follows: TGTGCCAGCAGGGGACATACCACCTACGAGCAGTACTTC.

The genes are TRBV7-9 and TRBJ2-1; 8 nucleotides line up with TRBD2. The germline V gene has CDR1 SEHNR and CDR2 FQNEAQ (reference sequence). The V segment lost 1 base and the J segment 2 bases; nucleotides outside the gene matches: 4. This CDR3 contains 16 residues. The chain's CDR3 is CASSLVAGLAYNEQFF. The CDR3 DNA reads as TGTGCCAGCAGCTTAGTAGCGGGACTAGCCTACAATGAGCAGTTCTTC. Combining the CDR3 with reference TRBV7-9 and TRBJ2-1 gives the whole variable domain DTGVSQNPRHKITKRGQNVTFRCDPISEHNRLYWYRQTLGQGPEFLTYFQNEAQLEKSRLLSDRFSAERPKGSFSTLEIQRTEQGDSAMYLCASSLVAGLAYNEQFFGPGTRLTVL.

CDR3 DNA: TGTGCCAGCAGTTTAGTTGGGGACAGGGTGTATGAGCAGTTCTTC. Its protein is CASSLVGDRVYEQFF. This chain uses TRBV27 with TRBJ2-1, with 9 bases lining up with TRBD1. Trimming at V came to 2 bases and at J to 8 bases, leaving 7 bases not matched to a gene. The CDR3 spans 15 residues. Germline CDR1 is MNHEY and CDR2 is SMNVEV (reference sequence).

The table lists this clone with a few counts. The rearrangement links TRBV14 to TRBJ1-3; D remains ambiguous. The CDR3 is 13 residues long. Germline lookup yields CDR1 SGHDN and CDR2 FVKESK. V lost 4 bases, J lost 4 bases, and 8 bases lay in between. CDR3 bases: TGTGCCAGCAGCCCGATTCCGGGAAACACCATATATTTT. It encodes CASSPIPGNTIYF.

V gene TRBV9 combines with J gene TRBJ2-2; D may be TRBD2 (6 bases). CDR1 SGDLS and CDR2 YYNGEE come from the germline V gene. V lost 0 bases to trimming and J lost 4 bases, with 16 bases between them. The CDR3 consists of 17 residues. The CDR3: CASSVAWGVGTTGELFF. DNA for the CDR3: TGTGCCAGCAGCGTAGCATGGGGGGTGGGTACCACCGGGGAGCTGTTTTTT.

The V and J genes are TRBV28 and TRBJ1-2, with D unresolved. The V end lost 3 bases, the J end lost 2 bases, and 10 bases lay between the germline ends. The CDR3 contains 14 residues. Looked up from germline, CDR1 is MDHEN and CDR2 is SYDVKM. CDR3 amino acids: CASSFSPENYGYTF. The DNA of the CDR3 is TGTGCCAGCAGTTTTAGTCCGGAAAACTATGGCTACACCTTC.

V usage is TRBV27 and J usage is TRBJ2-7; TRBD1 agrees at 7 bases. Germline CDR1 MNHEY, CDR2 SMNVEV (reference sequence). The length of the CDR3 is 14 residues. Trimming at V came to 4 bases and at J to 4 bases, leaving 7 bases not matched to a gene. The CDR3 reads CASSYSGTAYEQYF. The CDR3 DNA reads as TGTGCCAGCAGTTACTCCGGGACAGCGTACGAGCAGTACTTC.

Notes on this clone: No DNA is shown, since the ends of the CDR3 on it are uncertain; the CDR3 is the one TCRdb lists. The chain links TRBV21-1 to TRBJ1-5. TRBV21-1 is given as a pseudogene. The CDR3 spans 18 amino acids, including both terminal residues. The CDR3: CASSKVDFGGGSNQPQHF.